The 11 T cell receptor beta chains below all came from one sample that was sequenced in a study of CD8 T cells in ankylosing spondylitis. MiXCR, run by TCRdb on the 5' RACE reads, gives a single entry per CDR3 protein. This table has around 300,000 distinct CDR3 sequences, approximately 14% appearing once. Material for sequencing was blood, either unsorted or a sorted T cell fraction (not recorded which). The receptors here all came from a male donor with ankylosing spondylitis or in good health (not recorded which).

This clonotype was recorded a few times. This rearrangement joins TRBV7-9 to TRBJ1-2; D possibly corresponds to TRBD1 (6 bases). The germline V and J ends were trimmed by 3 bases and 10 bases, with 15 bases remaining between them. CDR3 length: 13 residues. Per germline, CDR1 SEHNR and CDR2 FQNEAQ (reference sequence). CDR3 bases: TGTGCCAGCAGCTTCAAGGGGGGTACAGACTACACCTTC. It codes for CASSFKGGTDYTF.

To note about this clonotype: At one end, the junction sequence differs from germline, possibly due to a read error. This chain joins TRBV12-3 or TRBV12-4 and TRBJ2-5; D is perhaps TRBD1 or TRBD2 (7 bases each). This CDR3 is 15 amino acids long. CDR3 nucleotide sequence: TGTGCCAGCAGTAGGCAGGGGGGGGCGAAGGAGAACCAGTACTTC. This gives the protein CASSRQGGAKENQYF.

This clonotype has a handful of counts. V is TRBV12-3 or TRBV12-4 and J is TRBJ2-2; 8 positions agree with TRBD1. This CDR3 comprises 13 residues. V lost 10 bases to trimming and J lost 4 bases; unmatched junction nucleotides: 5. CDR3 DNA: TGTGCCACTCGACAGGGGCCCACCGGGGAGCTGTTTTTT. Amino acid sequence: CATRQGPTGELFF.

This clonotype came up a few times. J is TRBJ1-6 and V is TRBV29-1; 7 bases align to TRBD1. The germline CDR1 and CDR2 sequences are SQVTM and ANQGSEA. This CDR3 comprises 13 residues. V dropped 4 bases and J dropped 6; count of bases not matched to a gene: 3. The CDR3 region has the DNA TGCAGCGTTGGAGGGGGCTCTAATTCACCCCTCCACTTT. It yields the protein CSVGGGSNSPLHF.

The chain employs TRBV5-5 and TRBJ1-6; no reliable D call. Germline-derived CDR1 and CDR2 are SGHKS and YYEKEE (reference sequence). With 2 bases removed from V and 0 bases from J, the gap between germline ends came to 9 bases. This CDR3 is built from 16 residues. This chain's CDR3 is CASSLSSFSYNSPLHF. CDR3 in DNA: TGTGCCAGCAGCTTAAGCAGTTTCTCCTATAATTCACCCCTCCACTTT.

The chain combines TRBV3-1 with TRBJ2-1; 7 nucleotides align to TRBD2. V shed 4 bases and J 8 bases; nucleotides not matched to a gene: 8. The CDR3 has 14 residues. Germline CDR1 is LGHDT and CDR2 is YNNKEL (reference sequence). CDR3 bases: TGTGCCAGCAGCCTTCTCGGACTAGTCGATGAGCAGTTCTTC. This translates into CASSLLGLVDEQFF.

Notes on this clonotype: The junction differs from germline at one of its ends, possibly a read error. V is TRBV5-1 and J is TRBJ1-2, with D uncertain. The CDR3 spans 10 residues. Germline V gene data show CDR1 as SGHRS and CDR2 as YFSETQ. CDR3 region: CATQREVSLF. The CDR3 DNA reads as TGCGCCACCCAAAGGGAGGTGAGTCTCTTC.

The chain combines TRBV18 with TRBJ1-5; possibly TRBD1 for D (5 bases). Germline CDR1 and CDR2: KGHSH and LQKENI. The length of the CDR3 is 14 residues. Trimming cost V 6 bases and J 0 bases, with 9 bases left between them. CDR3 loop: CASSTGNSNQPQHF. In DNA, the CDR3 is TGTGCCAGCTCTACAGGAAATAGCAATCAGCCCCAGCATTTT.

The V and J genes are TRBV19 and TRBJ2-1; D perhaps matches TRBD1 (5 bases). The CDR3 runs to 13 residues. Germline CDR1 and CDR2: LNHDA and SQIVND (reference sequence). V lost 5 bases and J lost 8, with 13 bases in between. CDR3 sequence (DNA): TGTGCCAGTAGTGGGCAGGGTAATTATGAGCAGTTCTTC. It specifies CASSGQGNYEQFF.

This clonotype has only a few counts. The chain uses TRBV5-1 and TRBJ2-3; TRBD2 matches at 7 bases. The length of the CDR3 is 14 residues. Germline lookup yields CDR1 SGHRS and CDR2 YFSETQ. V was clipped by 4 bases and J by 4 bases; unmatched bases: 6. CDR3 nucleotide sequence: TGCGCCAGCAGCCGCGGTACTAGCGCAGATACGCAGTATTTT. It specifies CASSRGTSADTQYF.

The chain recombines TRBV6-1 with TRBJ1-6; TRBD1 agrees at 10 bases. Germline assignment: CDR1 MNHNS and CDR2 SASEGT. This CDR3 comprises 14 residues. J lost 7 bases, V lost 7 bases, and 4 bases had no gene match. CDR3 in DNA: TGTGCCAGCACGGACAGGGGGTCGAATTCACCCCTCCACTTT. Translation: CASTDRGSNSPLHF.